This TCR beta chain comes out of a study of cytomegalovirus exposure and HLA in healthy donors. The PCR made use of 60 Vbeta and 13 Jbeta primers. The data were produced by immunoSEQ multiplex PCR, yet TCRdb's version contains in-frame clones alone and is incomplete. Among 100,000 to 150,000 clones listed, approximately 72% were seen once. Germline assignment: CDR1 SGHRS and CDR2 YFSETQ. The CDR3 totals 13 residues. Deletions cut 7 bases from V and 4 bases from J, with 15 bases between. The TCR comes from a woman in her forties or fifties in good health and CMV-seropositive. The V and J genes are TRBV5-1 and TRBJ2-7, with D unresolved. The sample taken for sequencing was PBMCs. The chain's CDR3 is CASSQNDEYEQYF. The CDR3 bases are TGCGCCAGCTCACAGAATGATGAGTACGAGCAGTACTTC.